What follows are 14 T cell receptor beta chains derived from one specimen sequenced in a study of cytomegalovirus exposure and HLA in healthy donors. With 60 Vbeta and 13 Jbeta primers, the PCR was carried out. The protocol was immunoSEQ multiplex PCR, while the TCRdb copy is restricted to in-frame clones and leaves out a portion. Here the sample spans roughly 110,000 clones, about 64% being singletons. The sample consisted of PBMCs. The source is a man between 18 and 35 years old in good health and CMV-seropositive.

This sequence joins TRBV15 and TRBJ1-1; D is possibly TRBD1 (5 bases). This CDR3 has 15 amino acids. V lost 3 bases to trimming and J lost 5 bases, with 16 bases between them. Germline loops: CDR1 LNHNV, CDR2 YYDKDF (reference sequence). The CDR3 reads CATSRGDGGGTEAFF. The CDR3 coding sequence is TGTGCCACCAGCAGGGGGGACGGGGGGGGGACTGAAGCTTTCTTT. Combining the CDR3 with reference TRBV15 and TRBJ1-1 gives the whole variable domain DAMVIQNPRYQVTQFGKPVTLSCSQTLNHNVMYWYQQKSSQAPKLLFHYYDKDFNNEADTPDNFQSRRPNTSFCFLDIRSPGLGDTAMYLCATSRGDGGGTEAFFGQGTRLTVV.

The chain combines TRBV25-1 with TRBJ2-1; D is perhaps TRBD2 (6 bases). The V gene lost 2 bases and the J gene lost 5 bases, with 13 bases spanning the gap. Per germline, CDR1 MGHDK and CDR2 SYGVNS. CDR3 length equals 15 residues. DNA of the CDR3: TGTGCCAGCAGTGAAGCGGGGTATGCCGACAATGAGCAGTTCTTC. This encodes CASSEAGYADNEQFF.

This clone has a handful of counts. The chain has TRBV28 and TRBJ1-5, with D possibly TRBD1 on 5 matching bases. Germline-derived CDR1 and CDR2 are MDHEN and SYDVKM. The CDR3 is 16 amino acids. The germline V and J ends were trimmed by 3 bases and 1 base, with 13 bases remaining between them. CDR3 nucleotide sequence: TGTGCCAGCAGTTTTCATCAGGGCAAGAGCAATCAGCCCCAGCATTTT. Residues: CASSFHQGKSNQPQHF.

V and J are TRBV9 and TRBJ1-2; D remains ambiguous. From germline, CDR1 is SGDLS and CDR2 YYNGEE. V lost 3 bases, J lost 7 bases, and 22 bases lay in between. This CDR3 has 16 residues. In nucleotides, the CDR3 is TGTGCCAGCAGCGCATCGCTAACGCTGAGCGCACGTGGCTACACCTTC. Protein product: CASSASLTLSARGYTF.

J is TRBJ2-5 and V is TRBV5-1; the D gene is possibly TRBD1 (5 bases). The CDR3 consists of 14 residues. V lost 0 bases and J 5 bases, leaving 11 bases between the germline ends. CDR1 SGHRS and CDR2 YFSETQ come from the germline V gene. CDR3 DNA: TGCGCCAGCAGCTTGGTTGCAGGGCCGGAGACCCAGTACTTC. This codes for CASSLVAGPETQYF.

The chain employs TRBV29-1 and TRBJ2-1, with 7 bases matching TRBD1. CDR3 length: 14 amino acids. Germline trimming cut 7 bases from V and 6 bases from J; bases unmatched to any gene: 12. Germline lookup yields CDR1 SQVTM and CDR2 ANQGSEA. In nucleotides, the CDR3 is TGCAGCGCGGAGACAGGGCCATTGACCAATGAGCAGTTCTTC. Translated: CSAETGPLTNEQFF.

The chain carries TRBV9 and TRBJ2-5; a possible D gene is TRBD2 (5 bases). With 0 bases removed from V and 6 bases from J, the gap between germline ends came to 9 bases. Germline V gives CDR1 SGDLS, CDR2 YYNGEE. This CDR3 contains 13 residues. CDR3 sequence reads: CASSVGEYKTQYF. In DNA, the CDR3 is TGTGCCAGCAGCGTAGGGGAGTACAAGACCCAGTACTTC.

This clone occurred a few times. The chain has TRBV2 and TRBJ2-2; D is perhaps TRBD2 (5 bases). Deletions cut 3 bases from V and 6 bases from J, with 11 bases between. Germline V gene data show CDR1 as SNHLY and CDR2 as FYNNEI. The CDR3 contains 14 residues. In DNA form, the CDR3 reads TGTGCCAGCAGTGAGGTCCTAGCTTCCGGGGAGCTGTTTTTT. Its translation is CASSEVLASGELFF.

This clone was seen a few times. The chain uses TRBV15 and TRBJ1-4; a weak D match, TRBD1 (6 bases). The CDR3 runs 15 residues. Germline V gives CDR1 LNHNV, CDR2 YYDKDF (reference sequence). V lost 0 bases and J 3 bases, leaving 8 bases between the germline ends. CDR3 nucleotides: TGTGCCACCAGCAGAGACCAGGGGCCTAATGAAAAACTGTTTTTT. Protein: CATSRDQGPNEKLFF.

This clone came up a few times. The rearrangement uses TRBV5-4 and TRBJ1-3; 7 nucleotides line up with TRBD1. This CDR3 region has 15 residues. V lost 0 bases and J lost 3; bases outside the gene matches: 3. CDR1 and CDR2 (germline): SGHNT, YYREEE (reference sequence). CDR3 nucleotides: TGTGCCAGCAGCTTGGGGGACAGTCTTGGAAACACCATATATTTT. It yields the protein CASSLGDSLGNTIYF.

This sequence joins TRBV5-8 and TRBJ1-5; 10 bases fit TRBD1. Trimming at V came to 4 bases and at J to 3 bases, leaving 4 bases not matched to a gene. CDR1 and CDR2 (germline): SGHTS, YDEGEE. The CDR3 is 15 residues long. The CDR3 sequence is CASSPGTGANQPQHF. CDR3 coding DNA: TGTGCCAGCAGCCCCGGGACAGGGGCCAATCAGCCCCAGCATTTT.

This chain links TRBV7-8 with TRBJ1-2; TRBD1 might be the D (6 bases). CDR1 and CDR2 from the germline V gene are SGHVS and FQNEAQ. V lost 4 bases and J lost 7, with 10 bases in between. CDR3 length: 12 residues. In DNA, the CDR3 is TGTGCCAGCAGCTCACAGGGTGGTGGCTACACCTTC. Residues: CASSSQGGGYTF. Drawing the rest from reference TRBV7-8 and TRBJ1-2, the complete variable domain is GAGVSQSPRYKVAKRGQDVALRCDPISGHVSLFWYQQALGQGPEFLTYFQNEAQLDKSGLPSDRFFAERPEGSVSTLKIQRTQQEDSAVYLCASSSQGGGYTFGSGTRLTVV.

The CDR3 bases are TGCAGCGTTGAACTGGGGGTAGGGGAGGATGGCTACACCTTC. It specifies CSVELGVGEDGYTF. V usage is TRBV29-1 and J usage is TRBJ1-2; D may be TRBD1 (5 bases). The CDR3 runs to 14 residues. Trimming cost V 2 bases and J 6 bases, with 16 bases left between them. Looked up from germline, CDR1 is SQVTM and CDR2 is ANQGSEA.

The CDR3 DNA is TGTGCCAGCAGCTTAGGGTCAGGGGCCAATCAGCCCCAGCATTTT. Protein product: CASSLGSGANQPQHF. J is TRBJ1-5 and V is TRBV11-2, with D perhaps matching TRBD1 (6 bases). This CDR3 has 15 amino acids. V was cut by 1 base and J by 3 bases, with 10 bases left in between. Germline V lookup: CDR1 SGHAT, CDR2 FQNNGV.